Listed here are 4 T cell receptor beta chains from one sample, sequenced in a study of post-analysis software for immune sequencing data. Their recognized antigens are unknown. General study results and limits: With TRBV5-6, TRBV5-1 and TRBV20-1 included, about five TRBV segments were more frequent in patients than in controls.

Unique molecular identifiers were built into the TCR beta cDNA libraries. TCRdb re-derived calls from the PCR reads in MiXCR, one entry per CDR3 protein. The sample consists of almost 700,000 distinct CDR3 sequences, around 64% of them appearing once. The sequencing input was blood. Source of these receptors: a girl aged 2 to 9 with multiple sclerosis.

This clonotype was seen just once. This chain uses TRBV12-3 or TRBV12-4 with TRBJ2-3; no clear D gene. Trimming removed 7 bases at V and 1 base at J, with 9 bases between. The CDR3 spans 13 residues. In nucleotides, the CDR3 is TGTGCCAGCATTTCTCAGGGCACAGATACGCAGTATTTT. Translation gives CASISQGTDTQYF.

A few counts support this clonotype. V usage is TRBV24-1 and J usage is TRBJ1-5, with D possibly matching TRBD1 (5 bases). CDR1 KGHDR and CDR2 SFDVKD come from the germline V gene. The CDR3 has 13 residues. V gave up 5 bases and J gave up 4 bases, with 8 bases separating them. CDR3: CATSGDGNQPQHF. The CDR3 region has the DNA TGTGCCACCAGTGGGGACGGAAATCAGCCCCAGCATTTT.

CDR3 sequence reads: CASSELRGQGYYNEQFF. The CDR3 DNA reads as TGTGCCAGCAGTGAACTTAGGGGACAGGGGTACTACAATGAGCAGTTCTTC. This rearrangement joins TRBV6-1 to TRBJ2-1, with 10 positions matching TRBD1. The CDR3 runs 17 residues. Germline loops: CDR1 MNHNS, CDR2 SASEGT. Unmatched junction bases numbered 7, after V lost 2 bases and J lost 3 bases.

This clonotype showed up just once. V gene TRBV7-9 combines with J gene TRBJ2-1; 7 bases align to TRBD1. Germline V lookup: CDR1 SEHNR, CDR2 FQNEAQ (reference sequence). This CDR3 spans 16 amino acids. J was trimmed by 0 bases and V by 5 bases; bases with no gene match: 7. CDR3 loop: CASSLLDRSSYNEQFF. The CDR3 bases are TGTGCCAGCAGCCTCCTGGACAGGAGCTCCTACAATGAGCAGTTCTTC.